The rows below give T cell receptor beta chains drawn from one sample of a study of graft-versus-host responses after intestinal transplantation. Profiled with immunoSEQ multiplex PCR; TCRdb holds only in-frame clones, not every one. The sample carries roughly 20,000 clones, less than 60% recorded once. Sequencing was performed on alloreactive CD4+ T cells from a mixed lymphocyte reaction culture, taken before intestinal transplant. These receptor sequences come from a human patient who received an intestinal transplant. The CDR3 runs from the conserved cysteine through the conserved F or W. The D gene is left open where the match is weak. Some rows have no size entry. The others give once, few or many, or a class for an expanded clone.

D gene	V gene	clone size	J gene	CDR3 DNA	CDR3 protein
.	TRBV9	.	TRBJ1-5	TGTGCCAGCAGCCCCCAGAGCAATCAGCCCCAGCATTTT	CASSPQSNQPQHF
.	TRBV18	few	TRBJ1-6	TGTGCCAGCTCACCACTGACGGCAGGTTCGAGTTCACCCCTCCACTTT	CASSPLTAGSSSPLHF
.	TRBV11-2	.	TRBJ1-2	TGTGCCAGCAGCTTACAGGGTAACTATGGCTACACCTTC	CASSLQGNYGYTF
TRBD2	TRBV2	few	TRBJ2-1	TGTGCCAGCAGCGTAATAGCGGGGGGCCCCTACAATGAGCAGTTCTTC	CASSVIAGGPYNEQFF
TRBD1	TRBV18	.	TRBJ1-1	TGTGCCAGCTCACCGGACAGGGGAGGGAACACTGAAGCTTTCTTT	CASSPDRGGNTEAFF
.	TRBV15	.	TRBJ2-4	TGTGCCACCAGCCGAGGGGGGCTAGCCAAAAACATTCAGTACTTC	CATSRGGLAKNIQYF
TRBD1	TRBV6-6	few	TRBJ2-7	TGTGCCAGCAGTTACGCTCCGGGACAGGCCTCCTACGAGCAGTACTTC	CASSYAPGQASYEQYF
.	TRBV2	.	TRBJ2-7	TGTGCCAGCAGTGAAGGGCGGTGGGCCTACGAGCAGTACTTC	CASSEGRWAYEQYF
TRBD2	TRBV5-4	.	TRBJ2-5	TGTGCCAGCAGCCACCAGCGGGGGGAAGAGACCCAGTACTTC	CASSHQRGEETQYF
.	TRBV29-1	.	TRBJ1-1	TGCAGCGTTAAACAGGGTACAATGAACACTGAAGCTTTCTTT	CSVKQGTMNTEAFF
TRBD1	TRBV19	few	TRBJ1-2	TGTGCCAGTAGTATTCTGGGGACAGGATTCTCTATTCTCTATGGCTACACCTTC	CASSILGTGFSILYGYTF
TRBD2	TRBV6-1	.	TRBJ2-3	TGTGCCAGCAGTGATCGACTAGCGGCGGTGGCAGATACGCAGTATTTT	CASSDRLAAVADTQYF
TRBD2	TRBV7-9	.	TRBJ2-5	TGTGCCAGCAGCTTGGCGAGGGGACTAGCGGGGGAGACCCAGTACTTC	CASSLARGLAGETQYF
TRBD2	TRBV7-3	few	TRBJ2-3	TGTGCCAGCAGCGCCTTCGGGACTAGCGGCACAGATACGCAGTATTTT	CASSAFGTSGTDTQYF
.	TRBV9	few	TRBJ2-3	TGTGCCAGCAGCGTTGGGCGGGGGCCAACCACAGATACGCAGTATTTT	CASSVGRGPTTDTQYF
TRBD2	TRBV18	.	TRBJ2-7	TGTGCCAGCTCCGGGACTAGCGGGGGTTACGAGCAGTACTTC	CASSGTSGGYEQYF
.	TRBV18	.	TRBJ1-4	TGTGCCAGCTCGCGCTACAAAACGGGTAATGAAAAACTGTTTTTT	CASSRYKTGNEKLFF
.	TRBV12-5	few	TRBJ2-2	TGTGCTACTTCAGAAACATCGAACACCGGGGAGCTGTTTTTT	CATSETSNTGELFF
.	TRBV6-6	.	TRBJ1-2	TGTGCCAGCAGTTACTCGGCAGGGAACTATGGCTACACCTTC	CASSYSAGNYGYTF
.	TRBV21-1	.	TRBJ2-5	TGTGCCAGCAGCAAAGCTCCGACTAGCGGGGGGGAAGAGACCCAGTACTTC	CASSKAPTSGGEETQYF
.	TRBV7-3	.	TRBJ2-1	TGTGCCAGCAGCTTGGTAGGGGGTTCCTACAATGAGCAGTTCTTC	CASSLVGGSYNEQFF
.	TRBV6-5	few	TRBJ2-7	TGTGCCAGCACGAACAGGGTCCCCTACGAGCAGTACTTC	CASTNRVPYEQYF
.	TRBV19	few	TRBJ1-6	TGTGCCAGTAGTATGGCCAGGTCGTTTGGGCCCCTCCACTTT	CASSMARSFGPLHF
.	TRBV18	.	TRBJ1-2	TGTGCCAGCTCACCCCAGGGCAAAGAGACCGTCTTCGGCTACACCTTC	CASSPQGKETVFGYTF
.	TRBV15	.	TRBJ2-7	TGTGCCACCTCCGGTTCGGTCGGCGAGCAGTACTTC	CATSGSVGEQYF
.	TRBV6-5	few	TRBJ1-3	TGTGCCAGCAGTTACGGAGGGGTTACGAACACCATATATTTT	CASSYGGVTNTIYF
TRBD2	TRBV5-4	medium-sized	TRBJ2-2	TGTGCCAGCAGCTTTGGCGGGGGGGCGGTCGGGGAGCTGTTTTTT	CASSFGGGAVGELFF
.	TRBV5-1	.	TRBJ2-3	TGCGCCAGCAGTCAATCAGGGGTAACAGATACGCAGTATTTT	CASSQSGVTDTQYF
.	TRBV25-1	.	TRBJ2-7	TGTGCCAGCAGTGACCCCCAGGGGACGGGCTCCTACGAGCAGTACTTC	CASSDPQGTGSYEQYF
.	TRBV28	.	TRBJ2-7	TGTGCCAGCAGTCCAGACTTTACAGGGTCTCGGGAGCAGTACTTC	CASSPDFTGSREQYF